The T cell receptor beta chain under discussion was sequenced for a study of neoadjuvant anti-PD-1 for oral cavity cancer. Study at large: Patients without progression got a fourth dose around day 43.

Analysis of PBMCs was direct, with no culture step. Only in-frame clones appear in the TCRdb table, and some are missing; sequencing was by immunoSEQ multiplex PCR. The table has roughly 60,000 clones, approximately 79% seen once. Germline loops: CDR1 SGHTA, CDR2 FQGNSA. The CDR3 sequence is 16 residues long. Trimming removed 4 bases from V and 3 bases from J, with 17 bases in between. Comments on this clone: Its antigen is currently unknown.

Broader study findings: Treg/Th17 ratio rose with pretreatment blood and fell with post-treatment tumor TCRbeta clonality. Each response group had just a few patients in TCR analyses.

The chain couples TRBV7-2 to TRBJ2-3, with D possibly TRBD2 on 6 matching bases. The sequenced sample was PBMCs, obtained before nivolumab (anti-PD-1) treatment. The sequence derives from a person aged 35-79 years with oral cavity squamous cell carcinoma. The DNA for the CDR3 is TGTGCCAGCAGCTCCGGACTACTCGAAGCAACAGATACGCAGTATTTT. It is translated as CASSSGLLEATDTQYF.